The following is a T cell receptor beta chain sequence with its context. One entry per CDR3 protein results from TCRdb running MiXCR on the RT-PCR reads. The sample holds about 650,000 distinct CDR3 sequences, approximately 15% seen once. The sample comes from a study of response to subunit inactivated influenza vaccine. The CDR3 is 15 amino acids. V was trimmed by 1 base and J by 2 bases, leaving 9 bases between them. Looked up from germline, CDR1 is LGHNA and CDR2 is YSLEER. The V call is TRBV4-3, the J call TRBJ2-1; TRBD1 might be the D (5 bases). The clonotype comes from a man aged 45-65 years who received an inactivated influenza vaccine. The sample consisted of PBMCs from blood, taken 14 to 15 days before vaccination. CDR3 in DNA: TGCGCCAGCAGCCAAGGTGGGGCAACCTACAATGAGCAGTTCTTC. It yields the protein CASSQGGATYNEQFF.